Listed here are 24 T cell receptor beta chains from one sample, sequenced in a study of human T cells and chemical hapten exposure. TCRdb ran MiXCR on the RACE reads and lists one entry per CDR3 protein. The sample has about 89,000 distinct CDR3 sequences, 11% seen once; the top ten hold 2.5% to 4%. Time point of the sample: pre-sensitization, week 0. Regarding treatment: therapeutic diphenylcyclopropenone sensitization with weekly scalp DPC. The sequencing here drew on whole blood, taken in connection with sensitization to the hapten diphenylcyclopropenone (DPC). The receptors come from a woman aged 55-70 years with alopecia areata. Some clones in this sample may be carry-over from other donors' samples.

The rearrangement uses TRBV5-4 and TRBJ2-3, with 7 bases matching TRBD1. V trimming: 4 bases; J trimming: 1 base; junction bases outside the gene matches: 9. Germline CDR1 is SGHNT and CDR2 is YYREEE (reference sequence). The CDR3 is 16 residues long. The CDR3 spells CASSPYRGWGTDTQYF. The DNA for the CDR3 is TGTGCCAGCAGCCCTTACAGGGGATGGGGCACAGATACGCAGTATTTT.

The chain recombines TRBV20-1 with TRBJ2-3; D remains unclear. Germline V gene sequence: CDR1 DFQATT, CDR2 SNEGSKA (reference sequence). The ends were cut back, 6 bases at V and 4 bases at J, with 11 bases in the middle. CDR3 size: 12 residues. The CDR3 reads CSAARMADTQYF. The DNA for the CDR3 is TGCAGTGCGGCTCGGATGGCAGATACGCAGTATTTT.

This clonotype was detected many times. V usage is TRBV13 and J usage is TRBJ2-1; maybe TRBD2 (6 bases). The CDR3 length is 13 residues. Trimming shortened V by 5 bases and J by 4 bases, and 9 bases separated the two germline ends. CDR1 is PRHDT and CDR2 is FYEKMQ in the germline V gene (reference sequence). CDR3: CASSKGTYNEQFF. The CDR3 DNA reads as TGTGCCAGCAGCAAGGGGACTTACAATGAGCAGTTCTTC. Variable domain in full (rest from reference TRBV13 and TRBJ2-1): AAGVIQSPRHLIKEKRETATLKCYPIPRHDTVYWYQQGPGQDPQFLISFYEKMQSDKGSIPDRFSAQQFSDYHSELNMSSLELGDSALYFCASSKGTYNEQFFGPGTRLTVL.

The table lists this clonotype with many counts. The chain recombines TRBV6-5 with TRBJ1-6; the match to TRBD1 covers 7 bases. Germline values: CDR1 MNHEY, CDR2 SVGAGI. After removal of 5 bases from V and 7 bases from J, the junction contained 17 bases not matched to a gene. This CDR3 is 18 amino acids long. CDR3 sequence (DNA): TGTGCCAGCAGTCGATCCCCGAACCGGGACAGCATGAATTCACCCCTCCACTTT. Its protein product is CASSRSPNRDSMNSPLHF.

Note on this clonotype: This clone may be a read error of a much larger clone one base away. This CDR3 is CASSTGPGDQPQHF. DNA for the CDR3: TGCGCCAGCAGCACCGGACCGGGAGATCAGCCCCAGCATTTT. The chain is built from TRBV5-1 and TRBJ1-5; D uncertain. The CDR3 is 14 residues long. With 4 bases removed from V and 5 bases from J, the gap between germline ends came to 13 bases. Germline CDR1 and CDR2: SGHRS and YFSETQ.

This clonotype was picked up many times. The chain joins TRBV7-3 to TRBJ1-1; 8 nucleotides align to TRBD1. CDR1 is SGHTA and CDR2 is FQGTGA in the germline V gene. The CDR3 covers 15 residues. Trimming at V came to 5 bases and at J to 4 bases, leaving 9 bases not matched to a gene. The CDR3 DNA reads TGTGCCAGCAGCGCCTTAGACAGGGGAGTCACTGAAGCTTTCTTT. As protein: CASSALDRGVTEAFF.

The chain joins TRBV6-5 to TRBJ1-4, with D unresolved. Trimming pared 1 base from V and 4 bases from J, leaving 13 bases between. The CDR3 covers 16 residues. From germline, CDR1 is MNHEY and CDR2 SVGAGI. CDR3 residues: CASSYYPQYLNEKLFF. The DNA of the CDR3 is TGTGCCAGCAGTTACTACCCACAGTACCTTAATGAAAAACTGTTTTTT.

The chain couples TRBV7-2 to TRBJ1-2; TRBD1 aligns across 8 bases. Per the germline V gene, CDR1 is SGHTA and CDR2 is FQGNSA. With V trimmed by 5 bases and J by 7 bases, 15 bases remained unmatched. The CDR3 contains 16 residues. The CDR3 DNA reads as TGTGCCAGCAGCCCCTCCCAGGGGGCGAAGATTGTTGGCTACACCTTC. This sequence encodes CASSPSQGAKIVGYTF.

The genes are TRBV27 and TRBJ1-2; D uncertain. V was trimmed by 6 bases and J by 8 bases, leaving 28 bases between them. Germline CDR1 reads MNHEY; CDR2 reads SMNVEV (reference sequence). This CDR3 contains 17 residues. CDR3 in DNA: TGTGCCAGCAGCAGAAGTAGTGTGGACTCAGTGGGAGAGGGCTACACCTTC. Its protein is CASSRSSVDSVGEGYTF.

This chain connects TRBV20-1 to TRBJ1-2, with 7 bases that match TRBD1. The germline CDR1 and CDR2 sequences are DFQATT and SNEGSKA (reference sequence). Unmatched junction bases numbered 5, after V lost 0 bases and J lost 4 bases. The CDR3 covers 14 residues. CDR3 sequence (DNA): TGCAGTGCTAGAGATCCCCGGACAGGCTATGGCTACACCTTC. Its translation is CSARDPRTGYGYTF.

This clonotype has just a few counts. In nucleotides, the CDR3 is TGCAGCGCTGGGACAGGGGTGGGATCGGATGGCTACACCTTC. Its translation: CSAGTGVGSDGYTF. J is TRBJ1-2 and V is TRBV29-1; 10 positions match TRBD1. The CDR3 is made up of 14 amino acids. The germline V gene has CDR1 SQVTM and CDR2 ANQGSEA. V lost 7 bases, J lost 6 bases, and 11 bases stayed unmatched.

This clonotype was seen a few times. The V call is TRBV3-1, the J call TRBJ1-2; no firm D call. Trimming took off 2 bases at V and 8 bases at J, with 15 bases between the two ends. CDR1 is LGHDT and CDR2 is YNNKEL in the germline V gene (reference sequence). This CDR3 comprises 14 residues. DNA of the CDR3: TGTGCCAGCAGCCAACCCTCCGAAGGCGGAGGCTACACCTTC. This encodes CASSQPSEGGGYTF.

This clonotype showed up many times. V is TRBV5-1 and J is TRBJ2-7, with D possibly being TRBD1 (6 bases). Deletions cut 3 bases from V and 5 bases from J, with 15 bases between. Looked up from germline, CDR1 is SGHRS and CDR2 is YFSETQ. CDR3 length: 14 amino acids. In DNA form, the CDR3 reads TGCGCCAGCAGCTGGAGAGGGGGAGATAACGAGCAGTACTTC. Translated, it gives CASSWRGGDNEQYF. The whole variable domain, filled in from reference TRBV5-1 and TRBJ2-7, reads KAGVTQTPRYLIKTRGQQVTLSCSPISGHRSVSWYQQTPGQGLQFLFEYFSETQRNKGNFPGRFSGRQFSNSRSEMNVSTLELGDSALYLCASSWRGGDNEQYFGPGTRLTVT.

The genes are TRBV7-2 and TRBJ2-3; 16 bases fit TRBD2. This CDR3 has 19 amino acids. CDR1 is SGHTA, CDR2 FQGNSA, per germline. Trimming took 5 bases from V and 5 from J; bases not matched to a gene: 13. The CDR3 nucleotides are TGTGCCAGCAGCCCGGGGACTAGCGGGGGGGCCAGGATTGTAGATACGCAGTATTTT. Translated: CASSPGTSGGARIVDTQYF.

This chain's CDR3 is CASSLTGGSEAFF. The CDR3 region has the DNA TGTGCCAGCAGCTTGACAGGGGGCTCTGAAGCTTTCTTT. The gene calls are TRBV7-3 and TRBJ1-1, with 10 bases aligning to TRBD1. Unmatched junction bases numbered 1, after V lost 3 bases and J lost 6 bases. Germline V gene sequence: CDR1 SGHTA, CDR2 FQGTGA. This CDR3 has 13 amino acids.

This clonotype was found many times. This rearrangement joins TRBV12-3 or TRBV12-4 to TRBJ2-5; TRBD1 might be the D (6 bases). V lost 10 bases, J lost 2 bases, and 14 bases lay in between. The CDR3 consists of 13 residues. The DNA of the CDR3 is TGTGCCACCATACAGGGTACTCAAGAGACCCAGTACTTC. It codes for CATIQGTQETQYF.

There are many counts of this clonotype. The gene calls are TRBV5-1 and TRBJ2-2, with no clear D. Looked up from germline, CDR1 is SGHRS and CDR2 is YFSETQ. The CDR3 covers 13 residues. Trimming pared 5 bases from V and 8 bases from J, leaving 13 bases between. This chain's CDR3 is CASRERTEGELFF. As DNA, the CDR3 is TGCGCCAGCAGGGAAAGGACGGAGGGGGAGCTGTTTTTT.

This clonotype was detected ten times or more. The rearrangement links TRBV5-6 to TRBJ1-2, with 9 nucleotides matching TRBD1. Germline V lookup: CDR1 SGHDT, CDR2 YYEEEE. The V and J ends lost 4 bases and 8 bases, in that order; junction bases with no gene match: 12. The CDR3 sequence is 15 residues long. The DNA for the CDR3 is TGTGCCAGCAGCCAGCCGGACAGGGGACTTGGGGGCTACACCTTC. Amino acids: CASSQPDRGLGGYTF.

CDR3 bases: TGTGCCAGCAGTGAAGAGTCGGTGTGGAATGAGCAGTTCTTC. This translates into CASSEESVWNEQFF. The chain combines TRBV2 with TRBJ2-1, with D unresolved. V was pared by 1 base and J by 7 bases, with 11 bases between. The germline CDR1 and CDR2 sequences are SNHLY and FYNNEI. This CDR3 has 14 residues.

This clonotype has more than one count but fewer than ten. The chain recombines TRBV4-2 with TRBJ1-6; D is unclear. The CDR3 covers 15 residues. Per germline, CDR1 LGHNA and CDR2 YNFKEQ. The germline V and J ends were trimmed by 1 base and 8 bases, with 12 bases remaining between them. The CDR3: CASSQVVESYSPLHF. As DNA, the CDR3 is TGTGCCAGCAGCCAAGTCGTTGAGAGTTATTCACCCCTCCACTTT.

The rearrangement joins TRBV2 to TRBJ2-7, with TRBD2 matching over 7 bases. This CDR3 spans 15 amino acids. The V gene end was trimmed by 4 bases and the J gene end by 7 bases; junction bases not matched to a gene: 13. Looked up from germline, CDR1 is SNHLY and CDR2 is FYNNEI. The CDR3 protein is CASSGGASGLLEQYF. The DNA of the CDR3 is TGTGCCAGCAGTGGAGGGGCTAGCGGCCTACTAGAGCAGTACTTC.

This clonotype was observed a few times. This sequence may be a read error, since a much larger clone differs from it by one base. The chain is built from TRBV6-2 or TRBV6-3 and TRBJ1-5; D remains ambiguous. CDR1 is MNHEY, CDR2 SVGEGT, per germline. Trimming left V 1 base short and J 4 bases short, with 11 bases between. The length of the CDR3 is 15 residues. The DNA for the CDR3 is TGTGCCAGCAGTTACTATAGGATGGGAAATCAGCCCCAGCATTTT. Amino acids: CASSYYRMGNQPQHF.

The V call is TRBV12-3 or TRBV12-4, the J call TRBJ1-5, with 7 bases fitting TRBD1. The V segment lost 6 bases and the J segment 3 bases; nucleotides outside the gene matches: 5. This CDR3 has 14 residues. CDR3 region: CASRRGQANQPQHF. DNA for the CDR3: TGTGCCAGCAGACGCGGACAGGCCAATCAGCCCCAGCATTTT.

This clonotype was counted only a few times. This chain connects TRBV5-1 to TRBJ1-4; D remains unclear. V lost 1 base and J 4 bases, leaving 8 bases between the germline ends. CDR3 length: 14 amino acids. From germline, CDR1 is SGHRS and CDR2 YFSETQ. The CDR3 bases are TGCGCCAGCAGCTTGAAACAGTTTAATGAAAAACTGTTTTTT. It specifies CASSLKQFNEKLFF.